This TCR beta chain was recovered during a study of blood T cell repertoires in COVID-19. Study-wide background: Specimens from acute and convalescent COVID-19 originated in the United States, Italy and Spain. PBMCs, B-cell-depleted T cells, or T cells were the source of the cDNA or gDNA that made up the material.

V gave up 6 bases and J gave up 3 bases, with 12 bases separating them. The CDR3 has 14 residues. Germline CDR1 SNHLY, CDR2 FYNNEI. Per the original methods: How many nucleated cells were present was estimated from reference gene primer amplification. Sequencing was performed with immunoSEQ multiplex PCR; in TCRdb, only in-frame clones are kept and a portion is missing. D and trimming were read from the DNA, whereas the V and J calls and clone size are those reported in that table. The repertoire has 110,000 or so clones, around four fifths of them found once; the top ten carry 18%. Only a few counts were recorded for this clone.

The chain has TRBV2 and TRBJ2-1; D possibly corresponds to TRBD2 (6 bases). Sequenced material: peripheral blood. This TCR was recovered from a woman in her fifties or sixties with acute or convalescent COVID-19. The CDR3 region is CASRVGGYYNEQFF. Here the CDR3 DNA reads TGTGCCAGCAGGGTGGGAGGCTACTACAATGAGCAGTTCTTC.